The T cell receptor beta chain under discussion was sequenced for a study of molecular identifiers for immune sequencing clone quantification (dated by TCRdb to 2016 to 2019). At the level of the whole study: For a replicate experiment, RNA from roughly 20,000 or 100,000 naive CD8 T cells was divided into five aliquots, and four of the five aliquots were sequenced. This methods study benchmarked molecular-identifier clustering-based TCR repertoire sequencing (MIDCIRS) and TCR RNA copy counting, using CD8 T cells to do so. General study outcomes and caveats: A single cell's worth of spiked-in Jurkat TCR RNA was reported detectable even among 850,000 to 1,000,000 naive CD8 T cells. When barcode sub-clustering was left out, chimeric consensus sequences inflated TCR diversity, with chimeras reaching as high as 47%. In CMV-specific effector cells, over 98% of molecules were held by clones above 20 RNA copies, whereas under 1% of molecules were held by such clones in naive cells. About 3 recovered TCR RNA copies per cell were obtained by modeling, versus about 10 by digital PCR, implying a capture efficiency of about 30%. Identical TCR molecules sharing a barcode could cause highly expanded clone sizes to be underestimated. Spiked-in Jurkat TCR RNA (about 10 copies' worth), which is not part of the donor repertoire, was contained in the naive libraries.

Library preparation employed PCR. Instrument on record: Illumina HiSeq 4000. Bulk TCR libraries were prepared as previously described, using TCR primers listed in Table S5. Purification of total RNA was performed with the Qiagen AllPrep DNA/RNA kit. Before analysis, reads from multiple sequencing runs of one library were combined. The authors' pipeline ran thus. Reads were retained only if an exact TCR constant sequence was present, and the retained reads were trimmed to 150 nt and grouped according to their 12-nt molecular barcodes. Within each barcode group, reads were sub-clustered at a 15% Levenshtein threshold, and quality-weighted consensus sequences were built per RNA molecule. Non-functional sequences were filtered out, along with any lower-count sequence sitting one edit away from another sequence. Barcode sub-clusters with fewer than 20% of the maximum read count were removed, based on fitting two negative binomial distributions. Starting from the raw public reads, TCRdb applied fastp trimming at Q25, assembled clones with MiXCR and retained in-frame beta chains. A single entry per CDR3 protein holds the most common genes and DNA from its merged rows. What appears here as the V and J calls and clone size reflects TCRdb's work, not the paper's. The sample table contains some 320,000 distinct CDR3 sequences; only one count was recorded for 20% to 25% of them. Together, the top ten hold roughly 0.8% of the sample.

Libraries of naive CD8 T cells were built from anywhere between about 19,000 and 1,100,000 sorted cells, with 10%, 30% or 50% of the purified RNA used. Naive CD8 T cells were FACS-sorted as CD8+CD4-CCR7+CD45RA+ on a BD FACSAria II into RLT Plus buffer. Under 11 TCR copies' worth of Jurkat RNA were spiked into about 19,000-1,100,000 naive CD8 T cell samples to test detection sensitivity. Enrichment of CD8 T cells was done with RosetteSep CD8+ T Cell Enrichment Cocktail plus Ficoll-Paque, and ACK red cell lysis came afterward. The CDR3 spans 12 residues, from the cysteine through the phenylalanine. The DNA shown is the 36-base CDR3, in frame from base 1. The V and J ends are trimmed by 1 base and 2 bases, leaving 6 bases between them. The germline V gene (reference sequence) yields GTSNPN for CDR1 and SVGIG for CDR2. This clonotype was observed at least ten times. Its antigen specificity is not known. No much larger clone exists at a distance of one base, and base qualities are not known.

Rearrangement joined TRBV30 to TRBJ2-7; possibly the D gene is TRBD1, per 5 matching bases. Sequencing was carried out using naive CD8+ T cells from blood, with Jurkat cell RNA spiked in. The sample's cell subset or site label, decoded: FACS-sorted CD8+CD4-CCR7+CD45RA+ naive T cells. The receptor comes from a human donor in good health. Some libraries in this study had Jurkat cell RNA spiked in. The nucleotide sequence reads TGTGCCTGGAGTGAGACAGCCTACGAGCAGTACTTC. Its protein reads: CAWSETAYEQYF. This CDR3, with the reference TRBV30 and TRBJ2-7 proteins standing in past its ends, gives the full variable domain SQTIHQWPATLVQPVGSPLSLECTVEGTSNPNLYWYRQAAGRGLQLLFYSVGIGQISSEVPQNLSASRPQDRQFILSSKKLLLSDSGFYLCAWSETAYEQYFGPGTRLTVT.